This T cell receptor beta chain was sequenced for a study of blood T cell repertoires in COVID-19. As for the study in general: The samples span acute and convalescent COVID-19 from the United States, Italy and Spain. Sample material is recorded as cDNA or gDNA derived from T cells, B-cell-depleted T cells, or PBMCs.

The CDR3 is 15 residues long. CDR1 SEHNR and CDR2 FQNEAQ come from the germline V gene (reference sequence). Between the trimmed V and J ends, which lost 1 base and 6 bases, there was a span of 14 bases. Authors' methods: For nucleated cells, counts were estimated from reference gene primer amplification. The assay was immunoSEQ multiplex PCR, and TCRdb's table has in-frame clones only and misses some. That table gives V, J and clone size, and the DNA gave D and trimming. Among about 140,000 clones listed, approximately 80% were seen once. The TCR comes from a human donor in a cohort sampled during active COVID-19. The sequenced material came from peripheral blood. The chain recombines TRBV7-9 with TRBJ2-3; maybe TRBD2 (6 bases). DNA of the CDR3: TGTGCCAGCAGCTTAGTGGGATCAGGAGGGGATACGCAGTATTTT. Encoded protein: CASSLVGSGGDTQYF.